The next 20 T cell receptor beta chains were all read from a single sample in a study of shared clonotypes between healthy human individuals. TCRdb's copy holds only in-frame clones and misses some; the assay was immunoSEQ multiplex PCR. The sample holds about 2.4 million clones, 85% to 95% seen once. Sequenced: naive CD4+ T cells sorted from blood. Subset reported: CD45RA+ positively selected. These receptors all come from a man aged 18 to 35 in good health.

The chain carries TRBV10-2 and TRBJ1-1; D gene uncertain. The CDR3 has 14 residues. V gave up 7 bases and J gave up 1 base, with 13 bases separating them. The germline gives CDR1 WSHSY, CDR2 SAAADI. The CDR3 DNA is TGCGCCAGCATGGCTCCCAGCAGGAACACTGAAGCTTTCTTT. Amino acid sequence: CASMAPSRNTEAFF.

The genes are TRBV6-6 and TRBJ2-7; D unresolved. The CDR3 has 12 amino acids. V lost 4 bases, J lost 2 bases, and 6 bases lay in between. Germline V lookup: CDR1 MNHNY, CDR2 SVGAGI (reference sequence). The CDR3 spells CASSSATYEQYF. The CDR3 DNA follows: TGTGCCAGCAGTTCGGCTACCTACGAGCAGTACTTC.

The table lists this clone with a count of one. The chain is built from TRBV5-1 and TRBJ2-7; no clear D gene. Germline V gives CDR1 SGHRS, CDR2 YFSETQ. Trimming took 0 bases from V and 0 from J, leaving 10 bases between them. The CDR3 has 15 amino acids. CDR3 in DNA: TGCGCCAGCAGCTTGGAAGCGATAAGCTCCTACGAGCAGTACTTC. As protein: CASSLEAISSYEQYF.

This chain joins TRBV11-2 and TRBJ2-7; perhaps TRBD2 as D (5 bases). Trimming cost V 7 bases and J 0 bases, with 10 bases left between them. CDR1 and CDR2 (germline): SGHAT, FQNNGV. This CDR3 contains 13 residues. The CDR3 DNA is TGTGCCAGCACCCCCGGGAACTCCTACGAGCAGTACTTC. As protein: CASTPGNSYEQYF.

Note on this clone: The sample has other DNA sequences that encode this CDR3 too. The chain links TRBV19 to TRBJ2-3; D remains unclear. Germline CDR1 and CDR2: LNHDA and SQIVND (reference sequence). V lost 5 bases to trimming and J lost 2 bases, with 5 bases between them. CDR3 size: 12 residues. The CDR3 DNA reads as TGTGCCAGTAGTCGGACCACAGATACGCAGTATTTT. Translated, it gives CASSRTTDTQYF.

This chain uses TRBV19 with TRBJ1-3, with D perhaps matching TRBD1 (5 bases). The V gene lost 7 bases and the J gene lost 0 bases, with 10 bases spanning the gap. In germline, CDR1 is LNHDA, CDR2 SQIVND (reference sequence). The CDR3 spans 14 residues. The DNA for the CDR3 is TGTGCCAGTAAAACACAGGACTCTGGAAACACCATATATTTT. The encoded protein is CASKTQDSGNTIYF.

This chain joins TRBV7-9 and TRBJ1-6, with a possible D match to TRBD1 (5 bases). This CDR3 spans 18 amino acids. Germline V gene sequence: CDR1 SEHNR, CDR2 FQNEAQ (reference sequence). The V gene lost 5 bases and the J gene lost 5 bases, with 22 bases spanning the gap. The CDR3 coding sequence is TGTGCCAGCAGCCTGACATCAGGCAGGGCATACAATAATTCACCCCTCCACTTT. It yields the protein CASSLTSGRAYNNSPLHF.

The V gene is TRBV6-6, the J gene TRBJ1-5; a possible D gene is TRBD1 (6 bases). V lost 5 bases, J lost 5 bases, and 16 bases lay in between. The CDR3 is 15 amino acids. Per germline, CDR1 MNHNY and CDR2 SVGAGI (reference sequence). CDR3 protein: CASSPNRDIYQPQHF. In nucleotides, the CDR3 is TGTGCCAGCAGTCCCAACCGGGACATTTATCAGCCCCAGCATTTT.

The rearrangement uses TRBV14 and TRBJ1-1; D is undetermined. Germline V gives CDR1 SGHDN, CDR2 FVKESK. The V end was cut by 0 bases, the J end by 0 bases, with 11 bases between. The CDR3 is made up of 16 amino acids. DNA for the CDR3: TGTGCCAGCAGCCAAGAGGGGTGGGGTTTGAACACTGAAGCTTTCTTT. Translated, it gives CASSQEGWGLNTEAFF.

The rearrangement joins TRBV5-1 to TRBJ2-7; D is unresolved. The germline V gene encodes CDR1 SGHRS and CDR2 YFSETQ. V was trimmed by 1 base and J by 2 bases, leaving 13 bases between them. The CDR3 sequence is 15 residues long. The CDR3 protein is CASSLRLGQAYEQYF. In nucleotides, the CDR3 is TGCGCCAGCAGCTTGAGGTTGGGCCAGGCCTACGAGCAGTACTTC.

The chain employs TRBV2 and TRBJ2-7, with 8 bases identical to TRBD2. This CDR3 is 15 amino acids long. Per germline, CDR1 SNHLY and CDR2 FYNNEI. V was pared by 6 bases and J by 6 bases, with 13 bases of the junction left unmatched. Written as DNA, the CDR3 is TGTGCCAGCAGGGGCCTTATAGGACTAGCTGGCGAGCAGTACTTC. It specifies CASRGLIGLAGEQYF.

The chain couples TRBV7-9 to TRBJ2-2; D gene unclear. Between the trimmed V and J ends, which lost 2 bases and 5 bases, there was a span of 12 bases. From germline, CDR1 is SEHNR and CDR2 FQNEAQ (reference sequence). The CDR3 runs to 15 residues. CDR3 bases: TGTGCCAGCAGCTTATTTATAGGCCAGACCGGGGAGCTGTTTTTT. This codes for CASSLFIGQTGELFF.

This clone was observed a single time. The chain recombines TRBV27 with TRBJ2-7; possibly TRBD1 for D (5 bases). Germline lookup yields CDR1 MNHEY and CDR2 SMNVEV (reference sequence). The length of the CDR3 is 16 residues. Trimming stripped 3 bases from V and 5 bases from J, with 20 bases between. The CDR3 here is CASSFFPPGSDHEQYF. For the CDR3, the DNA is TGTGCCAGCAGTTTTTTCCCCCCAGGGTCTGATCACGAGCAGTACTTC.

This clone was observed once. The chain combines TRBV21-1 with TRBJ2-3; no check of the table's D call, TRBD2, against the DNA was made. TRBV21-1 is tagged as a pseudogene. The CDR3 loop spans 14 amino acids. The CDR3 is CASSKSRVTDTQYF. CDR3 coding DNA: TGTGCCAGCAGCAAATCGAGGGTAACAGATACGCAGTATTTT.

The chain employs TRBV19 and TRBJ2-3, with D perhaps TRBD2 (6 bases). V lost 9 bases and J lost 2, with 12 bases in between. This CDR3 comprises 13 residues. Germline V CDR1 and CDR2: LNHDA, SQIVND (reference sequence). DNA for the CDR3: TGTGCCAGCCGACTAGTACCCACAGATACGCAGTATTTT. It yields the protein CASRLVPTDTQYF.

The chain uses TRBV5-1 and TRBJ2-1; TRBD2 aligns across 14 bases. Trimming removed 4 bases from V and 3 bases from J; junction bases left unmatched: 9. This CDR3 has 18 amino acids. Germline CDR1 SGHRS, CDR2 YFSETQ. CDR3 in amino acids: CASSTGLAGAGGYNEQFF. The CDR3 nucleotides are TGCGCCAGCAGCACGGGACTAGCGGGAGCTGGGGGCTACAATGAGCAGTTCTTC.

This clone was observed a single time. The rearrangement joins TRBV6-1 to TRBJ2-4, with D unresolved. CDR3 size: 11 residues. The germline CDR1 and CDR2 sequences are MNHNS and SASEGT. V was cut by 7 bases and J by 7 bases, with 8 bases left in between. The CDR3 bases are TGTGCCAGCAATCTCGGGAACATTCAGTACTTC. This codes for CASNLGNIQYF.

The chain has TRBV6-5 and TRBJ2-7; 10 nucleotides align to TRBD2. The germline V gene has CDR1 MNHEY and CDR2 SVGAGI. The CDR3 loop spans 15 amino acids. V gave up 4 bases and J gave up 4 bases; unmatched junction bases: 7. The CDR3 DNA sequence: TGTGCCAGCAGTTCTCTAGCGGGAGTTTCGTACGAGCAGTACTTC. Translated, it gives CASSSLAGVSYEQYF.

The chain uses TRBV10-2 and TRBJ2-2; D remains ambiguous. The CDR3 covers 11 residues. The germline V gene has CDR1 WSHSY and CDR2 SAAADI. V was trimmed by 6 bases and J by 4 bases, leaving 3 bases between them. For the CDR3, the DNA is TGCGCCAGCAGCATCACCGGGGAGCTGTTTTTT. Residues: CASSITGELFF.

The DNA for the CDR3 is TGTGCCAGCAGGCTGAGGCCCGGGGAGACCCAGTACTTC. This encodes CASRLRPGETQYF. J is TRBJ2-5 and V is TRBV2; D not resolved. The CDR3 extends over 13 amino acids. CDR1 is SNHLY, CDR2 FYNNEI, per germline. The ends were cut back, 6 bases at V and 5 bases at J, with 13 bases in the middle.